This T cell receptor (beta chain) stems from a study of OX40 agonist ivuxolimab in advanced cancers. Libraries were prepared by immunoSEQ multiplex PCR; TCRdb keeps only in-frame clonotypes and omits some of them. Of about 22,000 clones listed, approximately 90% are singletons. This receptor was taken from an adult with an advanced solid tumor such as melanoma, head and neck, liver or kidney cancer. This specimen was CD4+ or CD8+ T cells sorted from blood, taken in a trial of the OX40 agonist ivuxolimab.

CDR3 residues: CAITSRGNEQFF. The CDR3 DNA is TGTGCCATCACCAGCAGGGGGAATGAGCAGTTCTTC. This chain links TRBV10-3 with TRBJ2-1; 7 nucleotides align to TRBD1. This CDR3 has 12 residues. The V and J ends lost 7 bases and 7 bases, in that order; junction bases with no gene match: 4. CDR1 ENHRY and CDR2 SYGVKD come from the germline V gene.